These 8 T cell receptor beta chains share one sample of origin, sequenced in a study of shared clonotypes between healthy human individuals (dated by TCRdb to 2018 to 2021). Library method: the immunoSEQ multiplex PCR assay. In its TCRdb copy, this immuneACCESS table keeps in-frame sequences only and misses some clones. Where compared with another copy, unresolved V genes explain less than half of these, and the others have no known cause. A total of around 720,000 clones appear in this sample, around 78% of them only once. Together, the top ten hold around 1.7% of the sample. The sample comprised memory CD4+ T cells sorted from blood. What the cell subset or site label conveys for this sample: CD45RA-negative fraction. The receptors originated from a woman aged 25 to 39 in good health.

This clone occurred a few times. The chain combines TRBV29-1 with TRBJ2-3; D tentatively reads TRBD1 or TRBD2 (5 bases each). Germline V CDR1 and CDR2: SQVTM, ANQGSEA. Trimming took 4 bases from V and 4 from J, leaving 15 bases between them. The CDR3 contains 14 residues. Here the CDR3 DNA reads TGCAGCGTTGTCCGACTCCTGGGGGCAGATACGCAGTATTTT. Translation gives CSVVRLLGADTQYF.

The chain joins TRBV11-2 to TRBJ2-7; 8 bases agree with TRBD2. V lost 4 bases, J lost 2 bases, and 10 bases stayed unmatched. CDR1 is SGHAT, CDR2 FQNNGV, per germline. CDR3 length: 16 residues. The CDR3 bases are TGTGCCAGCAGCTCCGGTAGGAGCGGGAGTCCCTACGAGCAGTACTTC. Its translation is CASSSGRSGSPYEQYF.

The V call is TRBV7-5, the J call TRBJ2-7; the table's D gene call, TRBD1, was not cross checked with the DNA. TRBV7-5 is noted as a pseudogene. The CDR3 has 15 residues. The CDR3 is CVRSSRDSYAYEQYF. Written as DNA, the CDR3 is TGTGTCAGAAGCTCGAGGGACAGCTACGCCTACGAGCAGTACTTC.

The table lists this clone with a few counts. The genes are TRBV28 and TRBJ2-4; no reliable D call. The germline V gene has CDR1 MDHEN and CDR2 SYDVKM. This CDR3 region has 16 residues. Trimming took off 4 bases at V and 2 bases at J, with 15 bases between the two ends. The CDR3 DNA is TGTGCCAGCAGTTCCCCCCAGAGCGCCTCCAAAAACATTCAGTACTTC. Translating it yields CASSSPQSASKNIQYF.

The chain joins TRBV11-2 to TRBJ2-7; 10 nucleotides agree with TRBD2. After removal of 4 bases from V and 5 bases from J, the junction contained 11 bases not matched to a gene. This CDR3 is 16 amino acids long. CDR1 and CDR2 from the germline V gene are SGHAT and FQNNGV. The DNA of the CDR3 is TGTGCCAGCAGCTCCAGGCGGACTAGCGGCCCCAACGAGCAGTACTTC. It translates to CASSSRRTSGPNEQYF.

This chain uses TRBV4-1 with TRBJ1-3; D gene uncertain. Trimming shortened V by 6 bases and J by 0 bases, and 15 bases separated the two germline ends. Per germline, CDR1 MGHRA and CDR2 YSYEKL. The CDR3 extends over 16 amino acids. The CDR3 DNA reads as TGCGCCAGCAGAGAACGGTCCGGGCCCTCTGGAAACACCATATATTTT. Encoded protein: CASRERSGPSGNTIYF.

The J gene is TRBJ1-2, the V gene TRBV4-1, with TRBD1 as a possible D gene (6 bases). This CDR3 has 16 residues. The ends were cut back, 3 bases at V and 2 bases at J, with 16 bases in the middle. The germline gives CDR1 MGHRA, CDR2 YSYEKL. The CDR3 nucleotides are TGCGCCAGCAGCCATCCCACGTCTGGACAGAACTATGGCTACACCTTC. It yields the protein CASSHPTSGQNYGYTF.

The chain is built from TRBV10-3 and TRBJ2-1; TRBD2 matches at 12 bases. The length of the CDR3 is 13 residues. Germline V gives CDR1 ENHRY, CDR2 SYGVKD. Trimming at V came to 11 bases and at J to 6 bases, leaving 5 bases not matched to a gene. The DNA for the CDR3 is TGTGCCTCGACTAGCGGGAGTCGCAATGAGCAGTTCTTC. It encodes CASTSGSRNEQFF.